The present T cell receptor (beta chain) was sequenced within a study of vaccination and CD4 T cells after COVID-19. Study information: Two doses of either BNT162b2 or mRNA-1273 vaccine went to participants. Overall study results and limits: Median SARS-CoV-2-reactive clonotypes rose from 21 to 38, not significantly. Convalescent patients gained a median about 85% of their reactive clones only post-vaccination.

Comments on this clonotype: The antigen is unknown.

Trimming cost V 1 base and J 5 bases, with 14 bases left between them. This CDR3 is 16 amino acids long. Germline V gives CDR1 SGHTA, CDR2 FQGNSA. With the Oncomine TCR Beta short-read assay, DNA from cultured CD4+ T cells was sequenced. It was cultured CD4+ T cells from which genomic DNA was extracted. TCRdb re-analysed the PCR reads in MiXCR, keeping a single row per CDR3 protein. The repertoire has 20,000 or so distinct CDR3 sequences, 20% to 25% of them found once; the top ten carry almost 8%. Treatment noted: roughly ten-day PBMC culture with coronavirus spike peptide pools or control peptides (ViraFEST assay).

The specimen sequenced was cultured CD4+ T cells from blood. The clonotype was recovered from a human donor with COVID-19. The chain recombines TRBV7-2 with TRBJ2-2, with D possibly matching TRBD1 (7 bases). CDR3 in DNA: TGTGCCAGCAGCTTAGGGGCAGGGGGGAGGACCGGGGAGCTGTTTTTT. Translating gives CASSLGAGGRTGELFF.